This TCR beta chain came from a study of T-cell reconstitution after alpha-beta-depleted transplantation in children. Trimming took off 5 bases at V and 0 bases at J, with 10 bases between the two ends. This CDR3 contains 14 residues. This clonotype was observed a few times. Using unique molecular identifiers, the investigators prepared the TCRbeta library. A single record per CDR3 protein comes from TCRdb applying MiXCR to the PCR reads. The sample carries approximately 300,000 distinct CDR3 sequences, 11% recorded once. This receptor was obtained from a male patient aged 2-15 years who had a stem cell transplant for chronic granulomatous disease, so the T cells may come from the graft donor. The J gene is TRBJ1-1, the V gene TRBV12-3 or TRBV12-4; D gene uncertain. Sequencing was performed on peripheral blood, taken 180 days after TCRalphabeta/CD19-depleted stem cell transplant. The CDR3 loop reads CASSTSPMNTEAFF. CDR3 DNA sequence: TGTGCCAGCAGTACCAGCCCGATGAACACTGAAGCTTTCTTT.